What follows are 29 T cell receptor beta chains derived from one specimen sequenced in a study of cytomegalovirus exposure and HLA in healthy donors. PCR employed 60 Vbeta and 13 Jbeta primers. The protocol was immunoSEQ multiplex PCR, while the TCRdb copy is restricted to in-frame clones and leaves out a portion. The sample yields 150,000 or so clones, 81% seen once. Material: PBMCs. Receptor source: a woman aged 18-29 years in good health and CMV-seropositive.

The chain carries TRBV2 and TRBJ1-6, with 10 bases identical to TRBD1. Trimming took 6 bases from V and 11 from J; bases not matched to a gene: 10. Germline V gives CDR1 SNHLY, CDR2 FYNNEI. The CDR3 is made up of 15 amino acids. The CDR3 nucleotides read TGTGCCAGCAGGACCCGTCAGGGACAGGGGACACCCCTCCACTTT. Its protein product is CASRTRQGQGTPLHF.

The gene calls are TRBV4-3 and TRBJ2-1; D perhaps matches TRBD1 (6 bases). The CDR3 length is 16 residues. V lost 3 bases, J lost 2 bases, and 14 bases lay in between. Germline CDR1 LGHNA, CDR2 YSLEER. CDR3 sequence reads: CASSHPQGATYNEQFF. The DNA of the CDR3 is TGCGCCAGCAGCCACCCACAGGGCGCTACCTACAATGAGCAGTTCTTC.

CDR3: CASSLDRVVTGTQYF. The CDR3 DNA is TGCGCCAGCAGCCTCGACAGGGTTGTGACAGGGACCCAGTACTTC. V gene TRBV4-1 combines with J gene TRBJ2-5, with 7 bases lining up with TRBD1. Trimming cost V 4 bases and J 7 bases; bases outside gene matches: 12. CDR3 length: 15 amino acids. Germline V gene data show CDR1 as MGHRA and CDR2 as YSYEKL.

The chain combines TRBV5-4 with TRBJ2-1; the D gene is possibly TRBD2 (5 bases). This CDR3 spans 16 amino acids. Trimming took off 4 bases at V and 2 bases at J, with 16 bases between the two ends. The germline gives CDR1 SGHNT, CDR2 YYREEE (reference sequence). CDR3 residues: CASSPKLAMAYNEQFF. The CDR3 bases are TGTGCCAGCAGCCCGAAGCTAGCTATGGCCTACAATGAGCAGTTCTTC.

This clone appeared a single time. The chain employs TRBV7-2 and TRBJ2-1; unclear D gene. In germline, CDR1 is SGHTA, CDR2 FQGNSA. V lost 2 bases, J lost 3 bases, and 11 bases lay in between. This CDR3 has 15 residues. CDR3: CASSLSPPGYNEQFF. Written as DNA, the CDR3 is TGTGCCAGCAGCTTATCTCCGCCGGGCTACAATGAGCAGTTCTTC.

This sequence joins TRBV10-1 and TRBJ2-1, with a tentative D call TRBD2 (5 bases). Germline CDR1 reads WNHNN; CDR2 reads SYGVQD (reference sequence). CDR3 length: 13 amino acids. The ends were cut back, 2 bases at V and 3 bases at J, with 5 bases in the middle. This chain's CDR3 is CASSEAGYNEQFF. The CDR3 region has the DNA TGCGCCAGCAGTGAGGCGGGCTACAATGAGCAGTTCTTC.

The CDR3 loop is CASSLATPRGHEKLFF. In nucleotides, the CDR3 is TGTGCCAGCAGCTTAGCAACGCCAAGAGGCCATGAAAAACTGTTTTTT. The chain uses TRBV7-9 and TRBJ1-4; unclear D gene. This CDR3 spans 16 amino acids. Germline CDR1 and CDR2: SEHNR and FQNEAQ (reference sequence). V was shortened by 0 bases and J by 6 bases, with 14 bases between the two germline ends.

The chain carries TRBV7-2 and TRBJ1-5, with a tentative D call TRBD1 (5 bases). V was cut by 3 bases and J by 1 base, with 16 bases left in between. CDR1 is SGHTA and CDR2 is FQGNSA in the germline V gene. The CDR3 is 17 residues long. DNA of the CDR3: TGTGCCAGCAGCTTTCGAGGACCAGGGCTGAGCAATCAGCCCCAGCATTTT. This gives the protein CASSFRGPGLSNQPQHF.

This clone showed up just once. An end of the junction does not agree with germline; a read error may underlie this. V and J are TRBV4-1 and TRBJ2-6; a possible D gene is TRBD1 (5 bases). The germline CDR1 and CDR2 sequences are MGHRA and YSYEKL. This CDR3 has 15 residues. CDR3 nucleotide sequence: TGCGCCAGCAGCCAAGATCAGGCTGGGGCCAACGGCCTGACTTTC. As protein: CASSQDQAGANGLTF.

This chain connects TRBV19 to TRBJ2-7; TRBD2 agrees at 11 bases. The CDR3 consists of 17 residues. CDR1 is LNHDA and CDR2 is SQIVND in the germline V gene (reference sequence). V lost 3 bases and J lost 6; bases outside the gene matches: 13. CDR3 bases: TGTGCCAGTAGTATTGGGGGACTAGCGGTAATTCCTTTCGAGCAGTACTTC. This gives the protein CASSIGGLAVIPFEQYF.

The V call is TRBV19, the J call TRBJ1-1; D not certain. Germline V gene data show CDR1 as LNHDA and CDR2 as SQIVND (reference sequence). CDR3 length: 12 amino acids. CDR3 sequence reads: CGTWSGSTEAFF. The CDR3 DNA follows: TGTGGGACCTGGTCCGGGAGCACTGAAGCTTTCTTT.

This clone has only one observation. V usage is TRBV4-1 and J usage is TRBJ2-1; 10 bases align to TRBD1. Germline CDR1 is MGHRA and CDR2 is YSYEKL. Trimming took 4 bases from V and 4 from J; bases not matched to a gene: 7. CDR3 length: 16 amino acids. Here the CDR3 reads CASSLPTGGTYNEQFF. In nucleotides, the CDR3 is TGCGCCAGCAGCCTTCCGACAGGGGGCACGTACAATGAGCAGTTCTTC.

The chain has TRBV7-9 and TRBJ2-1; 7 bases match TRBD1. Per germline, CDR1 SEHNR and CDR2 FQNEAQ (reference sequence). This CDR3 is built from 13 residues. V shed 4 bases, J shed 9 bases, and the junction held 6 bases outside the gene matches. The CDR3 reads CASSSSQGTEQFF. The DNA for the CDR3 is TGTGCCAGCAGCTCGTCACAGGGGACTGAGCAGTTCTTC.

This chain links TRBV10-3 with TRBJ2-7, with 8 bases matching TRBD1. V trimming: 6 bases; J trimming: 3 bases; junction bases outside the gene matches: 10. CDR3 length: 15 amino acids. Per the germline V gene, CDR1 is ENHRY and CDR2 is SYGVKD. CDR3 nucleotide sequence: TGTGCCATCAGCTACACCGGGACAGGCGTCTACGAGCAGTACTTC. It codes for CAISYTGTGVYEQYF.

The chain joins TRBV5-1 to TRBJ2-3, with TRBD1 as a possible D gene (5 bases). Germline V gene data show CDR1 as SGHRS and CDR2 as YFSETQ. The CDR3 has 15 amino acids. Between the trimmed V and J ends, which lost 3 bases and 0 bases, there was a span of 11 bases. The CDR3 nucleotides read TGCGCCAGCAGCTGGGCAGGGATTAGCACAGATACGCAGTATTTT. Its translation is CASSWAGISTDTQYF. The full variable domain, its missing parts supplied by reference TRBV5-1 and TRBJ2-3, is KAGVTQTPRYLIKTRGQQVTLSCSPISGHRSVSWYQQTPGQGLQFLFEYFSETQRNKGNFPGRFSGRQFSNSRSEMNVSTLELGDSALYLCASSWAGISTDTQYFGPGTRLTVL.

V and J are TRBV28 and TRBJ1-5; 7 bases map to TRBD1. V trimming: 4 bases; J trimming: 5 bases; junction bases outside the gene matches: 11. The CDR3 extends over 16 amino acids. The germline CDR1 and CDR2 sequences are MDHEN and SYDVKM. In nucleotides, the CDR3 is TGTGCCAGCAGTTGCCCCTTCCGACAGGGCGATCAGCCCCAGCATTTT. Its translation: CASSCPFRQGDQPQHF.

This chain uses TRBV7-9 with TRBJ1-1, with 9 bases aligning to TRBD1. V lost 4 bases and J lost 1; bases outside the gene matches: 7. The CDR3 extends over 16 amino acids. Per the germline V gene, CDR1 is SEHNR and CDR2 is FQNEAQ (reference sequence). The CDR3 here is CASSSWDRDSNTEAFF. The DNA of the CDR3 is TGTGCCAGCAGCTCCTGGGACAGGGATTCGAACACTGAAGCTTTCTTT. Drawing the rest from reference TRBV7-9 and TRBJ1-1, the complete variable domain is DTGVSQNPRHKITKRGQNVTFRCDPISEHNRLYWYRQTLGQGPEFLTYFQNEAQLEKSRLLSDRFSAERPKGSFSTLEIQRTEQGDSAMYLCASSSWDRDSNTEAFFGQGTRLTVV.

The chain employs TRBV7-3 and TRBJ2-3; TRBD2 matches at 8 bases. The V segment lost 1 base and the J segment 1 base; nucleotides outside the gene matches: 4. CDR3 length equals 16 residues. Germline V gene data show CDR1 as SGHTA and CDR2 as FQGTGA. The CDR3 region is CASSLIGGDGTDTQYF. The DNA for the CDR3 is TGTGCCAGCAGCTTAATCGGGGGGGACGGCACAGATACGCAGTATTTT.

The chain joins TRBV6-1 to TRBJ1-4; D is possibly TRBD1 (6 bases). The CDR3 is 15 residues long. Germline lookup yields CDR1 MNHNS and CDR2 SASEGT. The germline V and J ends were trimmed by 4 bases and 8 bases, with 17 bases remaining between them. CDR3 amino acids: CASSAYRDGKEKLFF. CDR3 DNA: TGTGCCAGCAGTGCTTACAGGGATGGAAAGGAAAAACTGTTTTTT.

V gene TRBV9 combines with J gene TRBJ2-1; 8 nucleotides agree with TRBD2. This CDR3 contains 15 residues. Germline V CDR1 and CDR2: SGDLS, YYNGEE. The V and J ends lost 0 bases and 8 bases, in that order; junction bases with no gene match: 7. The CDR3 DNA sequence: TGTGCCAGCAGCGTAGCAGGGACTAGTAGCCATGAGCAGTTCTTC. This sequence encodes CASSVAGTSSHEQFF.

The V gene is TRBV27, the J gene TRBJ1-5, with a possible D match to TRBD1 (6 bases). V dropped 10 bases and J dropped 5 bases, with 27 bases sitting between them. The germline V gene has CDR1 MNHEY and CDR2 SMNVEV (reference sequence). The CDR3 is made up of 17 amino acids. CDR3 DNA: TGTGCCAACCCTACCCAAAACCCGAGACAGGTGGATCAGCCCCAGCATTTT. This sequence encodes CANPTQNPRQVDQPQHF.

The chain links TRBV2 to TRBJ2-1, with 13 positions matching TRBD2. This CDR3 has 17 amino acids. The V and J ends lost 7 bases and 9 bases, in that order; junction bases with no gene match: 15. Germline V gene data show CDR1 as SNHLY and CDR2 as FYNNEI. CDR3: CASISYRGTSGVGEQFF. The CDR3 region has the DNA TGTGCCAGCATCTCCTACCGCGGGACTAGCGGGGTAGGTGAGCAGTTCTTC.

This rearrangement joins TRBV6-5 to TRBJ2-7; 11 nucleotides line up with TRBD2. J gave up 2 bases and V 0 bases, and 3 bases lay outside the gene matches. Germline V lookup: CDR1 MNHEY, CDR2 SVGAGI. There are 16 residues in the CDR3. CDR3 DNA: TGTGCCAGCAGTTACTCTAGCGGGGGGGCCCCCTACGAGCAGTACTTC. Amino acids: CASSYSSGGAPYEQYF.

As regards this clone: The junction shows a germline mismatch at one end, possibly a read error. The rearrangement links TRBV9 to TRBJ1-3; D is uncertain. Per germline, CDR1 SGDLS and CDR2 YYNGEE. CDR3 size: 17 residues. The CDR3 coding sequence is TGTGCCAACAGCGCCGGCGGGCGGCGCCGCTCTGGAAACACCATATATTTT. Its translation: CANSAGGRRRSGNTIYF.

CDR3 DNA sequence: TGTGCCAGTCGGCATCAGGGGGAGAACACTGAAGCTTTCTTT. It encodes CASRHQGENTEAFF. The V and J genes are TRBV19 and TRBJ1-1; TRBD1 matches at 7 bases. The CDR3 has 14 amino acids. Germline assignment: CDR1 LNHDA and CDR2 SQIVND (reference sequence). Germline trimming cut 8 bases from V and 1 base from J; bases unmatched to any gene: 7.

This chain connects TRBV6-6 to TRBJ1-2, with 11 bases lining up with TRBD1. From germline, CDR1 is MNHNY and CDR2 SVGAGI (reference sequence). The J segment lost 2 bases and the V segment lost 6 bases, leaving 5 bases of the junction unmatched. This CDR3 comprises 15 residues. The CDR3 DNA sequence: TGTGCCAGCAGCTGGGGGACAGGGGGAAACTATGGCTACACCTTC. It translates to CASSWGTGGNYGYTF.

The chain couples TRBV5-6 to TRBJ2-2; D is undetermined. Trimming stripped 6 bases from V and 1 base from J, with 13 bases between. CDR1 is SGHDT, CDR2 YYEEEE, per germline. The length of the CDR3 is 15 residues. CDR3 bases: TGTGCCAGCACCCCCTCCCCACAGAACACCGGGGAGCTGTTTTTT. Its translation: CASTPSPQNTGELFF.

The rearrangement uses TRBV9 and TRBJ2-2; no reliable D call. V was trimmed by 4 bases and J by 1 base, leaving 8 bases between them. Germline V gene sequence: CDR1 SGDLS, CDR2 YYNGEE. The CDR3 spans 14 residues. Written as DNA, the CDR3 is TGTGCCAGCAGCAGACATTGGAACACCGGGGAGCTGTTTTTT. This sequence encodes CASSRHWNTGELFF.

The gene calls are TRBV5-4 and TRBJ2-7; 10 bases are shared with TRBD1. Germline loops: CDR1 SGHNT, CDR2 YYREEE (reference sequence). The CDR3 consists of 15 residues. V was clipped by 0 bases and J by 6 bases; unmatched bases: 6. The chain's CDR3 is CASSLGGTGAREQYF. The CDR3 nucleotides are TGTGCCAGCAGCTTGGGCGGGACAGGGGCTCGCGAGCAGTACTTC. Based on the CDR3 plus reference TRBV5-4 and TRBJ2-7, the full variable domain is ETGVTQSPTHLIKTRGQQVTLRCSSQSGHNTVSWYQQALGQGPQFIFQYYREEENGRGNFPPRFSGLQFPNYSSELNVNALELDDSALYLCASSLGGTGAREQYFGPGTRLTVT.